The source of this TCR beta chain is a study of post-analysis software for immune sequencing data. Study-wide results and caveats: Samples prepared in the same batch strongly co-clustered by F measure. Four or five TRBV segments, TRBV5-6, TRBV5-1 and TRBV20-1 among them, were found more frequent in patients than controls. Normalized Chao1 diversity was significantly reduced in patients versus controls.

This CDR3 has 14 amino acids. With 5 bases clipped from V and 4 bases from J, the junction kept 7 bases outside the gene matches. Germline V gene sequence: CDR1 LGHNT, CDR2 FRNRAP. Turning to this clonotype: Its specificity is not known.

TCR beta libraries were prepared from cDNA with unique molecular identifiers. There were roughly 0.95 to 11 million T cells, and 400,000 to 650,000 cDNA molecules came from them. TCRdb passed the PCR reads through MiXCR, listing each CDR3 protein once. The repertoire holds 820,000 or so distinct CDR3 sequences, with approximately 50% as singletons. This chain links TRBV12-5 with TRBJ2-7; 8 bases match TRBD1. The sequenced material came from blood. The TCR sequence derives from a girl between 10 and 17 years old with multiple sclerosis. CDR3 coding DNA: TGTGCTAGTGGTATCGGACAGGGCGATTACGAGCAGTACTTC. Translation gives CASGIGQGDYEQYF.